This entry lists 13 T cell receptor beta chains sequenced from one sample in a study of shared clonotypes between healthy human individuals. This table comes from immunoSEQ multiplex PCR, and its TCRdb copy is limited to in-frame clones, with some not included. The data contain over 2 million clones, approximately 95% of them singletons. Source material: naive CD4+ T cells sorted from blood. The subset denotes: CD45RA+ positively selected. The receptor source for this set is a man younger than 35 in good health.

As regards this clone: Other DNA sequences from this sample encode an identical CDR3 as well. The CDR3 reads CASSSGSPYEQYF. Written as DNA, the CDR3 is TGTGCCAGCAGCTCAGGGTCGCCCTACGAGCAGTACTTC. This chain uses TRBV7-9 with TRBJ2-7; possibly TRBD1 for D (5 bases). This CDR3 has 13 residues. Germline V gene data show CDR1 as SEHNR and CDR2 as FQNEAQ (reference sequence). V was shortened by 4 bases and J by 2 bases, with 9 bases between the two germline ends.

The chain uses TRBV10-3 and TRBJ2-1; 14 bases agree with TRBD2. There are 14 residues in the CDR3. Germline CDR1 ENHRY, CDR2 SYGVKD. The ends lost 8 bases at V and 7 bases at J; junction bases unmatched: 4. In DNA form, the CDR3 reads TGTGCCATCCCAGGGACTAGCGGGGGTAATGAGCAGTTCTTC. It codes for CAIPGTSGGNEQFF.

In this sample, this clone turned up once. J is TRBJ1-4 and V is TRBV19; TRBD1 is a possible D gene (5 bases). Germline V gene data show CDR1 as LNHDA and CDR2 as SQIVND (reference sequence). The CDR3 is 16 amino acids. V was cut by 3 bases and J by 4 bases, with 15 bases left in between. The CDR3 DNA reads as TGTGCCAGTAGTATGGGAGTCGACAGACATAATGAAAAACTGTTTTTT. This gives the protein CASSMGVDRHNEKLFF.

This chain joins TRBV18 and TRBJ1-4; possible D gene TRBD1, 5 bases. Germline CDR1 and CDR2: KGHSH and LQKENI. Trimming removed 2 bases from V and 0 bases from J, with 10 bases in between. CDR3 length: 16 amino acids. CDR3 loop: CASSPSRDATNEKLFF. The CDR3, as DNA: TGTGCCAGCTCACCAAGCAGGGATGCAACTAATGAAAAACTGTTTTTT.

The V call is TRBV7-9, the J call TRBJ2-7; 9 bases agree with TRBD2. The germline V gene encodes CDR1 SEHNR and CDR2 FQNEAQ (reference sequence). Trimming cost V 4 bases and J 2 bases; bases outside gene matches: 9. The CDR3 runs 16 residues. The CDR3 region is CASSSYSGRRPYEQYF. CDR3 DNA: TGTGCCAGCAGCTCGTATAGCGGGAGAAGACCCTACGAGCAGTACTTC. The whole variable domain, filled in from reference TRBV7-9 and TRBJ2-7, reads DTGVSQNPRHKITKRGQNVTFRCDPISEHNRLYWYRQTLGQGPEFLTYFQNEAQLEKSRLLSDRFSAERPKGSFSTLEIQRTEQGDSAMYLCASSSYSGRRPYEQYFGPGTRLTVT.

In nucleotides, the CDR3 is TGCAGCTCCCCGGGGAACCCTCGCTACAATGAGCAGTTCTTC. Encoded protein: CSSPGNPRYNEQFF. V gene TRBV29-1 combines with J gene TRBJ2-1; a weak D match, TRBD2 (5 bases). Germline values: CDR1 SQVTM, CDR2 ANQGSEA. The CDR3 sequence is 14 residues long. V was clipped by 8 bases and J by 3 bases, with 17 bases between them.

The chain combines TRBV18 with TRBJ1-4; D not certain. Germline V CDR1 and CDR2: KGHSH, LQKENI. Trimming took 8 bases from V and 3 from J, leaving 10 bases between them. The CDR3 has 13 amino acids. The CDR3 bases are TGTGCCAGCCACTCGACGGCTAATGAAAAACTGTTTTTT. It specifies CASHSTANEKLFF.

The gene calls are TRBV5-4 and TRBJ2-2; 9 bases map to TRBD2. This CDR3 has 15 amino acids. Germline assignment: CDR1 SGHNT and CDR2 YYREEE (reference sequence). Unmatched junction bases numbered 5, after V lost 4 bases and J lost 4 bases. CDR3 amino acids: CASSVGGRVTGELFF. CDR3 nucleotide sequence: TGTGCCAGCAGCGTGGGCGGGAGGGTCACCGGGGAGCTGTTTTTT. Complete variable domain (other parts from reference TRBV5-4 and TRBJ2-2): ETGVTQSPTHLIKTRGQQVTLRCSSQSGHNTVSWYQQALGQGPQFIFQYYREEENGRGNFPPRFSGLQFPNYSSELNVNALELDDSALYLCASSVGGRVTGELFFGEGSRLTVL.

Comments on this clone: Different DNA sequences within this sample yield the same CDR3. This rearrangement joins TRBV7-9 to TRBJ1-2, with no clear D. V gave up 1 base and J gave up 3 bases, with 3 bases separating them. The germline CDR1 and CDR2 sequences are SEHNR and FQNEAQ (reference sequence). This CDR3 comprises 12 residues. The chain's CDR3 is CASSLGDYGYTF. In DNA form, the CDR3 reads TGTGCCAGCAGCTTAGGTGACTATGGCTACACCTTC. The full variable domain, its missing parts supplied by reference TRBV7-9 and TRBJ1-2, is DTGVSQNPRHKITKRGQNVTFRCDPISEHNRLYWYRQTLGQGPEFLTYFQNEAQLEKSRLLSDRFSAERPKGSFSTLEIQRTEQGDSAMYLCASSLGDYGYTFGSGTRLTVV.

The V and J genes are TRBV21-1 and TRBJ2-3; the listed D gene, TRBD2, was not tested against the DNA. TRBV21-1 is a recognized pseudogene. This CDR3 has 16 amino acids. The CDR3 DNA follows: TGTGCCAGCAGCAAAAGAAGCGAAACTAGCACAGATACGCAGTATTTT. Translating gives CASSKRSETSTDTQYF.

CDR3 nucleotide sequence: TGTGCCAGCAGCTTGGGACAGGGAAGAGCAAATTCACCCCTCCACTTT. Its protein product is CASSLGQGRANSPLHF. This rearrangement joins TRBV5-6 to TRBJ1-6; TRBD1 agrees at 7 bases. V dropped 0 bases and J dropped 7; count of bases not matched to a gene: 7. The CDR3 totals 16 residues. Germline values: CDR1 SGHDT, CDR2 YYEEEE.

CDR3 DNA sequence: TGTGCCAGCAGCCCGCAGGGACAGGGGGTGGCGGCTTTCTTT. Amino acid sequence: CASSPQGQGVAAFF. The chain couples TRBV7-8 to TRBJ1-1; TRBD1 agrees at 11 bases. There are 14 residues in the CDR3. V was clipped by 5 bases and J by 11 bases; unmatched bases: 10. The germline V gene has CDR1 SGHVS and CDR2 FQNEAQ.

The chain is built from TRBV6-6 and TRBJ1-1; D unresolved. The CDR3 loop spans 15 amino acids. Germline CDR1 and CDR2: MNHNY and SVGAGI (reference sequence). Trimming left V 3 bases short and J 0 bases short, with 11 bases between. The CDR3 here is CASSYLGIMNTEAFF. The CDR3 DNA reads TGTGCCAGCAGTTATTTAGGGATCATGAACACTGAAGCTTTCTTT.